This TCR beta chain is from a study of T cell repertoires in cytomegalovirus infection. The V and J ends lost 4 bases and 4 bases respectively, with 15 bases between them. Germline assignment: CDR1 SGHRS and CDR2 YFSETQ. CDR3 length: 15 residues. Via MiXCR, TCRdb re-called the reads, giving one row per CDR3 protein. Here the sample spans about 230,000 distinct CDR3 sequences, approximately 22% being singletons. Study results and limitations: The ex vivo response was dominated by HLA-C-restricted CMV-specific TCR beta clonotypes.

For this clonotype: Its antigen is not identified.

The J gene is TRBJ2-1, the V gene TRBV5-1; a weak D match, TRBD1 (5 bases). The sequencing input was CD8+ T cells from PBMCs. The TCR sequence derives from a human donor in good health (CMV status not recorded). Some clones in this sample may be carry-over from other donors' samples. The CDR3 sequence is CASSPRQPVYNEQFF. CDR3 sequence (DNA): TGCGCCAGCAGCCCCCGACAGCCTGTTTACAATGAGCAGTTCTTC.